This TCR beta chain was sequenced in a study of T cell changes during pregnancy in multiple sclerosis. In germline, CDR1 is MNHEY, CDR2 SMNVEV (reference sequence). This CDR3 spans 13 amino acids. V lost 0 bases and J 2 bases, leaving 5 bases between the germline ends. Here immunoSEQ multiplex PCR was the method, and the copy in TCRdb shows in-frame clones only, minus some. The sample includes about 99,000 clones, roughly 92% of them seen just once. Comments on this clone: Other DNA variants within this sample encode the same CDR3.

The sequences come from peripheral blood, collected after pregnancy. The origin of this receptor is a female donor with multiple sclerosis, enrolled in a pregnancy study. The chain uses TRBV27 and TRBJ2-7, with D uncertain. The DNA of the CDR3 is TGTGCCAGCAGTTTATCTACAGCCTACGAGCAGTACTTC. Translation gives CASSLSTAYEQYF.